A selection of T cell receptor beta chains follows, all from one sample in a study of yellow fever vaccine responses in identical twins. TCRdb independently ran MiXCR on the RT-PCR reads; one entry per CDR3 protein. Here the sample spans around 15,000 distinct CDR3 sequences, around 84% being singletons. This sample comprised T cells from blood (PBMCs), unsorted or a sorted subset (not recorded which), obtained before or after yellow fever vaccination (not recorded which). These receptors all come from a woman between 18 and 30 years old who received the yellow fever vaccine. The conserved cysteine and the conserved F or W are not part of the CDR3 here. Clone size is stated in some rows and not others, as once, few, many or a class when expanded.

abundance | v_gene | CDR3aa
few | TRBV4-1 | ASSQEGLSGNEQF
NA | TRBV18 | ASSPPGLREQF
NA | TRBV2 | ASSEAAQGGELF
NA | TRBV4-1 | ASSQGGGGAGYGYT
NA | TRBV18 | ASSPQSTAGANVLT
NA | TRBV6-5 | ASSYPTAEQY
NA | TRBV2 | ARAEGGGGSYNEQF
few | TRBV12-3/TRBV12-4 | ASSQTSGGSYEQY
NA | TRBV7-6 | ASSPRTGSGYEQY
NA | TRBV6-1 | ASRSEGYRYNEQF
NA | TRBV7-9 | ASSLALAKNIQY
NA | TRBV10-3 | AISDPGQGSTEAF
few | TRBV6-6 | ASRGRGVSTDTQY
NA | TRBV2 | ASSRTSGGPVQF
NA | TRBV5-6 | ASSLGPGQYQETQY
NA | TRBV11-2 | ASSLSGITGELF
NA | TRBV7-3 | ASSLNPLIGEQF
once | TRBV10-3 | AISISLQGIKNIQY
NA | TRBV11-1 | ASSLHRTANWGDEQF
NA | TRBV2 | ASRKGLADTYEQY
NA | TRBV6-1 | ASSEGAGSTDTQY
NA | TRBV11-3 | ASSPRTITDTQY
NA | TRBV3-1 | ASSQASGTSGYNEQF
once | TRBV5-1 | ASRESGTSSGNEQF